Listed below are T cell receptor beta chains from one sample, sequenced in a study of siplizumab effects on memory and regulatory T cells. TCRdb keeps only in-frame clones here, not all; method: immunoSEQ multiplex PCR. The data hold 90,000 to 130,000 clones, with just under 95% observed a single time. Material for sequencing was CD4+ T cells sorted from blood. These receptors were taken from a human donor in good health. Both conserved end residues are part of each CDR3. The order of the fields is J gene, CDR3 length, D gene, clone size, V gene, CDR3 DNA, CDR3 protein. A D gene is named only where the DNA matches it firmly. Rows give clone size only sometimes, using once, few, many, or a class for an expanded clone.

TRBJ2-6	17	TRBD1	-	TRBV10-3	TGTGCCATCAGTGAGTTAACAGGGGGCGCTGGGGCCAACGTCCTGACTTTC	CAISELTGGAGANVLTF
TRBJ1-5	14	-	-	TRBV27	TGTGCCAGCAGTTCCCGGGGGCCCGTTCAGCCCCAGCATTTT	CASSSRGPVQPQHF
TRBJ1-5	12	-	few	TRBV29-1	TGCAGCGTGACCCTCGGGAATCAGCCCCAGCATTTT	CSVTLGNQPQHF
TRBJ1-5	16	-	once	TRBV28	TGTGCCAGCAGTTTGCGACAGGCCCCAAAAAATCAGCCCCAGCATTTT	CASSLRQAPKNQPQHF
TRBJ1-4	13	TRBD1	-	TRBV5-1	TGCGCCAGCTCTGGACAGGGACGCGAAAAACTGTTTTTT	CASSGQGREKLFF
TRBJ2-5	15	-	-	TRBV6-6	TGTGCCAGCAGTTACTCGTCCGCGTACCAAGAGACCCAGTACTTC	CASSYSSAYQETQYF
TRBJ1-1	13	-	few	TRBV6-5	TGTGCCAGCAGGTGGAGTGGGAACACTGAAGCTTTCTTT	CASRWSGNTEAFF
TRBJ1-2	11	-	-	TRBV5-5	TGTGCCAGCAGCCGGGAATATGGCTACACCTTC	CASSREYGYTF
TRBJ1-1	15	-	-	TRBV19	TGTGCCAGTAGTATAGGCGACAGCCACCGGAGAGAAGCTTTCTTT	CASSIGDSHRREAFF
TRBJ2-7	14	-	-	TRBV6-1	TGTGCCAGCAGTCGGACAGTTTTGAGCTACGAGCAGTACTTC	CASSRTVLSYEQYF
TRBJ2-4	13	-	-	TRBV5-1	TGCGCCAGCAGCTTGGGATGGGGAAACATTCAGTACTTC	CASSLGWGNIQYF